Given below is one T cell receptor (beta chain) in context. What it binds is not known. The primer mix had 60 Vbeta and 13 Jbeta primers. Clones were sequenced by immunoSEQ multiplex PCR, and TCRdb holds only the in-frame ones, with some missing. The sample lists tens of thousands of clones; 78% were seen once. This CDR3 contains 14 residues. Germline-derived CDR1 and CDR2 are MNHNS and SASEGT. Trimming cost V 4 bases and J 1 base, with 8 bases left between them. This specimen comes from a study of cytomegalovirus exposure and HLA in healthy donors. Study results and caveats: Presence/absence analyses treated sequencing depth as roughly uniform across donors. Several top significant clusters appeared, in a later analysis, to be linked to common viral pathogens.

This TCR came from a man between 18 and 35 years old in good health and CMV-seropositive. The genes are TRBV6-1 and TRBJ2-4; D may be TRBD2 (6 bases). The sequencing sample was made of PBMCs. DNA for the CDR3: TGTGCCAGCAGTGCAGGGAGGGCCAAAAACATTCAGTACTTC. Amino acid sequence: CASSAGRAKNIQYF.